This T cell receptor (beta chain) originates from a study of T-cell reconstitution after alpha-beta-depleted transplantation in children. About this clonotype itself: Its antigen is as yet unknown.

The TCRbeta library was prepared with unique molecular identifiers. TCRdb ran MiXCR on the PCR reads and lists one entry per CDR3 protein. Among 300,000 to 350,000 distinct CDR3 sequences, roughly 21% were seen once, and the ten largest hold 10% to 11%. The CDR3 spans 16 residues. Losses at the gene ends were 4 bases for V and 0 bases for J; bases not matched to a gene: 5. Points from the study as a whole: Surviving recipient T cells and thymic progenitors accounted for the high day-60 TCRbeta diversity observed in some patients. As was reported, about two months after transplant, alpha-beta T cells came from several hundred expanded graft clones. Diversity and T-cell counts at one year after transplant derived mostly from new T cells.

This chain joins TRBV12-3 or TRBV12-4 and TRBJ1-4, with 7 bases that match TRBD1. The origin of this receptor is a male patient younger than 18 who had a stem cell transplant for acute lymphoblastic leukemia, so the T cells may come from the graft donor. The material sequenced was PBMCs, mostly from graft donor cells, taken 180 days after TCRalphabeta/CD19-depleted stem cell transplant. CDR3 sequence (DNA): TGTGCCAGCAGTTCCCGGACAGGCTCAACTAATGAAAAACTGTTTTTT. Its protein is CASSSRTGSTNEKLFF.